A single sample is the source of the 32 T cell receptor beta chains below, sequenced in a study of blood T cells in healthy people across ages. The use of a sample-barcoded 5' primer and a J-beta primer mix characterized a second PCR of roughly 6 to 11 cycles. TCRdb analysed the 5' RACE reads with MiXCR anew, one entry per CDR3 protein. The repertoire holds around 1,000,000 distinct CDR3 sequences, with 25% as singletons. This sample was shared with a second study, whose subject was T cells of mothers and their children.

Sequencing was performed on blood. These receptors were taken from a girl aged 2-10 years in good health.

This clonotype was counted ten times or more. The chain is built from TRBV20-1 and TRBJ2-7; either TRBD1 or TRBD2 may supply D (5 bases each). The CDR3 length is 14 residues. V lost 1 base and J lost 5, with 15 bases in between. CDR1 and CDR2 (germline): DFQATT, SNEGSKA (reference sequence). CDR3 sequence reads: CSARGLGHGDEQYF. The CDR3 region has the DNA TGCAGTGCTAGAGGACTGGGGCACGGGGACGAGCAGTACTTC.

This chain joins TRBV29-1 and TRBJ2-5, with 9 nucleotides matching TRBD1. The end of the DNA fits TRBJ2-7 better, so the J call may be wrong. CDR3 length equals 16 residues. CDR1 is SQVTM, CDR2 ANQGSEA, per germline. CDR3 amino acids: CSVEGFLDRGSYEQYF. CDR3 nucleotides: TGCAGCGTTGAAGGATTTTTGGACAGGGGATCCTACGAGCAGTACTTC.

This chain links TRBV7-3 with TRBJ2-4, with TRBD1 matching 12 bases. This CDR3 is 15 amino acids long. In germline, CDR1 is SGHTA, CDR2 FQGTGA. V shed 7 bases, J shed 6 bases, and the junction held 7 bases outside the gene matches. This chain's CDR3 is CASTFRGQGANIQYF. The CDR3 DNA is TGTGCCAGCACCTTCCGGGGACAGGGGGCAAACATTCAGTACTTC. The complete variable domain, with remaining parts taken from reference TRBV7-3 and TRBJ2-4, reads GAGVSQTPSNKVTEKGKYVELRCDPISGHTALYWYRQSLGQGPEFLIYFQGTGAADDSGLPNDRFFAVRPEGSVSTLKIQRTERGDSAVYLCASTFRGQGANIQYFGAGTRLSVL.

This clonotype has only a few counts. This chain joins TRBV20-1 and TRBJ2-1; 8 positions match TRBD2. V lost 3 bases to trimming and J lost 0 bases; unmatched junction nucleotides: 1. The CDR3 covers 14 residues. From germline, CDR1 is DFQATT and CDR2 SNEGSKA (reference sequence). CDR3 bases: TGCAGTGCTAGCGGGGGGGCCTCCTACAATGAGCAGTTCTTC. It is translated as CSASGGASYNEQFF.

The V and J genes are TRBV6-2 or TRBV6-3 and TRBJ2-4, with 13 bases that match TRBD2. The germline V gene has CDR1 MNHEY and CDR2 SVGEGT. V was pared by 4 bases and J by 9 bases, with 15 bases of the junction left unmatched. The length of the CDR3 is 18 residues. The CDR3: CASSSGTSGNPVWGIQYF. The DNA of the CDR3 is TGTGCCAGCAGTTCCGGGACTAGCGGGAACCCTGTTTGGGGCATTCAGTACTTC.

The sample holds a few counts of this clonotype. This sequence joins TRBV6-5 and TRBJ1-6; D remains ambiguous. The CDR3 spans 13 residues. CDR1 and CDR2 from the germline V gene are MNHEY and SVGAGI. V gave up 7 bases and J gave up 10 bases, with 14 bases separating them. The CDR3 reads CASTGSGRSPLHF. The CDR3 bases are TGTGCCAGCACTGGAAGTGGCCGGTCACCCCTCCACTTT.

In its sample, this clonotype was seen a few times. Relative to the germline gene, one junction end is altered; a read error may explain this. V and J are TRBV7-9 and TRBJ2-7, with TRBD1 matching 9 bases. This CDR3 is built from 14 residues. Germline V CDR1 and CDR2: SEHNR, FQNEAQ (reference sequence). CDR3 DNA sequence: TGTGCCAGCAGCCGACAGGGGGGCTCCTACGAGCAGTGCTTC. Translating it yields CASSRQGGSYEQCF. The entire variable domain, with the rest obtained from reference TRBV7-9 and TRBJ2-7, is as follows: DTGVSQNPRHKITKRGQNVTFRCDPISEHNRLYWYRQTLGQGPEFLTYFQNEAQLEKSRLLSDRFSAERPKGSFSTLEIQRTEQGDSAMYLCASSRQGGSYEQCFGPGTRLTVT.

The rearrangement uses TRBV12-5 and TRBJ1-1, with TRBD1 matching 8 bases. Germline V gene data show CDR1 as LGHNT and CDR2 as FRNRAP. CDR3 length: 15 amino acids. The ends lost 4 bases at V and 2 bases at J; junction bases unmatched: 6. The chain's CDR3 is CASGWGRGRNTEAFF. Here the CDR3 DNA reads TGTGCTAGTGGTTGGGGCAGGGGGCGAAACACTGAAGCTTTCTTT. The whole variable domain, filled in from reference TRBV12-5 and TRBJ1-1, reads DARVTQTPRHKVTEMGQEVTMRCQPILGHNTVFWYRQTMMQGLELLAYFRNRAPLDDSGMPKDRFSAEMPDATLATLKIQPSEPRDSAVYFCASGWGRGRNTEAFFGQGTRLTVV.

The sample holds a few counts of this clonotype. V gene TRBV20-1 combines with J gene TRBJ2-5; 13 bases align to TRBD2. This CDR3 region has 15 residues. Germline CDR1 and CDR2: DFQATT and SNEGSKA (reference sequence). V trimming: 4 bases; J trimming: 5 bases; junction bases outside the gene matches: 7. CDR3: CSATTSGGARETQYF. CDR3 nucleotides: TGCAGTGCTACCACTAGCGGGGGGGCCCGGGAGACCCAGTACTTC.

As concerns this clonotype: The junction and the germline gene differ at one end; a read error may be behind it. V gene TRBV4-1 combines with J gene TRBJ1-1; D gene ambiguous. This CDR3 is 14 amino acids long. Germline CDR1 reads MGHRA; CDR2 reads YSYEKL. CDR3 nucleotide sequence: TGCGCCAGCAGCCAAGAAGTTTCGACCCTAGCAGCTCTCTTT. Amino acids: CASSQEVSTLAALF.

The chain links TRBV29-1 to TRBJ1-2, with D perhaps matching TRBD1 (6 bases). CDR3 length: 12 residues. V lost 6 bases and J lost 6, with 14 bases in between. Germline assignment: CDR1 SQVTM and CDR2 ANQGSEA. For the CDR3, the DNA is TGCAGCGTCACCATTGGGGGCGATGGCTACACCTTC. This encodes CSVTIGGDGYTF.

In its sample, this clonotype was seen a few times. The V gene is TRBV7-2, the J gene TRBJ2-5; D is possibly TRBD1 (5 bases). The tail of the sequence fits TRBJ2-7 better, so the J call may be wrong. The length of the CDR3 is 14 residues. CDR1 is SGHTA and CDR2 is FQGNSA in the germline V gene. The CDR3 reads CASSFDTGSYEQYF. The DNA of the CDR3 is TGTGCCAGCAGCTTCGATACAGGCTCCTACGAGCAGTACTTC.

The chain joins TRBV20-1 to TRBJ2-5; 11 positions agree with TRBD2. CDR1 is DFQATT and CDR2 is SNEGSKA in the germline V gene (reference sequence). Trimming removed 3 bases from V and 3 bases from J; junction bases left unmatched: 6. The CDR3 loop spans 15 amino acids. The DNA for the CDR3 is TGCAGTGCTAGGATAGCGGGAGGGCCAAAAGAGACCCAGTACTTC. Protein: CSARIAGGPKETQYF.

The chain is built from TRBV29-1 and TRBJ1-2, with 9 bases aligning to TRBD1. Trimming removed 7 bases from V and 9 bases from J; junction bases left unmatched: 6. The germline CDR1 and CDR2 sequences are SQVTM and ANQGSEA. The CDR3 totals 11 residues. In DNA, the CDR3 is TGCAGCGGAACAGGGGGCGGGCGCTACACCTTC. Its protein product is CSGTGGGRYTF.

Notes on this clonotype: The junction and the germline gene differ at one end; a read error may be behind it. V usage is TRBV7-9 and J usage is TRBJ2-1; maybe TRBD2 (5 bases). This CDR3 has 16 residues. From germline, CDR1 is SEHNR and CDR2 FQNEAQ (reference sequence). The CDR3 region has the DNA TGTGCCAGCAGCTTAGTTAGCGCCGAATCCTACAATGACCAGTTCTTC. Amino acid sequence: CASSLVSAESYNDQFF.

There are a few counts of this clonotype. The rearrangement uses TRBV12-3 or TRBV12-4 and TRBJ1-2, with TRBD1 identical over 10 bases. V dropped 11 bases and J dropped 0; count of bases not matched to a gene: 15. The CDR3 is 17 residues long. This CDR3 is CAVQSRDRGQPNYGYTF. The CDR3 bases are TGTGCCGTTCAATCCCGGGACAGGGGACAACCTAACTATGGCTACACCTTC.

This clonotype appeared a few times. The chain recombines TRBV7-9 with TRBJ2-1, with 7 nucleotides matching TRBD1. Trimming cost V 5 bases and J 0 bases; bases outside gene matches: 4. CDR1 is SEHNR, CDR2 FQNEAQ, per germline (reference sequence). This CDR3 has 15 amino acids. CDR3 residues: CASSPTGASYNEQFF. The CDR3 DNA reads as TGTGCCAGCAGCCCTACAGGGGCCTCCTACAATGAGCAGTTCTTC.

The genes are TRBV4-3 and TRBJ2-3; tentative D call: TRBD1 (6 bases). Germline CDR1 LGHNA, CDR2 YSLEER. Trimming stripped 3 bases from V and 1 base from J, with 14 bases between. This CDR3 has 16 amino acids. CDR3 DNA sequence: TGCGCCAGCAGCCAGTCCAGGGGTTTCGGCACAGATACGCAGTATTTT. This gives the protein CASSQSRGFGTDTQYF.

Only a few counts were recorded for this clonotype. The rearrangement joins TRBV2 to TRBJ2-7; 11 nucleotides line up with TRBD2. In germline, CDR1 is SNHLY, CDR2 FYNNEI. The CDR3 is 15 residues long. The J segment lost 5 bases and the V segment lost 6 bases, leaving 9 bases of the junction unmatched. The CDR3: CASRTSTSGTHEQYF. The DNA of the CDR3 is TGTGCCAGCAGAACCTCGACTAGCGGGACCCACGAGCAGTACTTC.

The table lists this clonotype with a few counts. This chain's CDR3 is CASSVVDGGYTF. CDR3 in DNA: TGTGCCAGCAGCGTAGTTGACGGTGGCTACACCTTC. The rearrangement joins TRBV9 to TRBJ1-2; D is unclear. This CDR3 spans 12 amino acids. With 0 bases removed from V and 7 bases from J, the gap between germline ends came to 7 bases. CDR1 is SGDLS and CDR2 is YYNGEE in the germline V gene.

Remarks on this clonotype: One junction end does not reproduce the germline sequence, and a read error may be involved. The chain uses TRBV2 and TRBJ2-7; 7 positions match TRBD2. The CDR3 has 15 residues. Germline CDR1 reads SNHLY; CDR2 reads FYNNEI. In DNA, the CDR3 is TGTGCCAGCGGTGAAGGACTAGAACTCTCCTACGAGCAGTACTTC. It translates to CASGEGLELSYEQYF.

This chain joins TRBV7-3 and TRBJ2-5; a weak D match, TRBD2 (5 bases). CDR1 SGHTA and CDR2 FQGTGA come from the germline V gene. The CDR3 extends over 15 amino acids. Trimming took off 8 bases at V and 5 bases at J, with 21 bases between the two ends. CDR3 bases: TGTGCCAGCGGCCCCCTCGGGATTATGGGGGAGACCCAGTACTTC. Protein product: CASGPLGIMGETQYF.

The chain combines TRBV20-1 with TRBJ2-5, with unresolved D. The end of the DNA aligns better with TRBJ2-7, so the J call may be wrong. The germline gives CDR1 DFQATT, CDR2 SNEGSKA (reference sequence). The CDR3 consists of 14 residues. The chain's CDR3 is CSARDAASSYEQYF. CDR3 DNA sequence: TGCAGTGCTAGAGATGCGGCGTCTTCCTACGAGCAGTACTTC.

This chain uses TRBV12-3 or TRBV12-4 with TRBJ2-5, with 7 bases matching TRBD2. The DNA matches TRBJ2-1 better at its end, which makes the J call doubtful. The CDR3 sequence is 17 residues long. CDR3 amino acids: CASRRTLTSWGGNEQFF. CDR3 in DNA: TGTGCCAGCAGACGAACTCTGACTAGCTGGGGGGGCAATGAGCAGTTCTTC.

This clonotype turned up a few times. The chain recombines TRBV28 with TRBJ2-1; D uncertain. V shed 6 bases and J shed 4 bases, with 7 bases lying between them. This CDR3 has 12 amino acids. Germline values: CDR1 MDHEN, CDR2 SYDVKM. CDR3 nucleotides: TGTGCCAGCAGGGTCGCTTACAATGAGCAGTTCTTC. This gives the protein CASRVAYNEQFF. Complete variable domain (other parts from reference TRBV28 and TRBJ2-1): DVKVTQSSRYLVKRTGEKVFLECVQDMDHENMFWYRQDPGLGLRLIYFSYDVKMKEKGDIPEGYSVSREKKERFSLILESASTNQTSMYLCASRVAYNEQFFGPGTRLTVL.

The rearrangement uses TRBV7-2 and TRBJ1-2; D remains unclear. Per the germline V gene, CDR1 is SGHTA and CDR2 is FQGNSA. V dropped 5 bases and J dropped 2 bases, with 9 bases sitting between them. The length of the CDR3 is 13 residues. The CDR3 bases are TGTGCCAGCAGCCCCCCGGGAAACTATGGCTACACCTTC. Protein sequence: CASSPPGNYGYTF.

This clonotype turned up a few times. This chain connects TRBV28 to TRBJ2-7; D perhaps matches TRBD1 (6 bases). V lost 2 bases and J 4 bases, leaving 18 bases between the germline ends. The CDR3 length is 16 residues. The germline CDR1 and CDR2 sequences are MDHEN and SYDVKM. CDR3 loop: CASSLRLAGELYEQYF. The CDR3 DNA reads TGTGCCAGCAGTTTAAGATTGGCAGGGGAATTGTACGAGCAGTACTTC. Full variable domain (remainder filled in from reference TRBV28 and TRBJ2-7): DVKVTQSSRYLVKRTGEKVFLECVQDMDHENMFWYRQDPGLGLRLIYFSYDVKMKEKGDIPEGYSVSREKKERFSLILESASTNQTSMYLCASSLRLAGELYEQYFGPGTRLTVT.

This clonotype was counted a few times. The chain uses TRBV5-1 and TRBJ2-5; TRBD2 aligns across 9 bases. The closer fit of TRBJ2-1 to the DNA end suggests the J call may be wrong. The germline gives CDR1 SGHRS, CDR2 YFSETQ. CDR3 size: 15 residues. Here the CDR3 DNA reads TGCGCCAGCACCCGACTAGCGGAAAAGTACAATGAGCAGTTCTTC. The encoded protein is CASTRLAEKYNEQFF.

This clonotype appeared a few times. This chain uses TRBV29-1 with TRBJ2-1; 8 nucleotides line up with TRBD2. The CDR3 length is 15 residues. Per germline, CDR1 SQVTM and CDR2 ANQGSEA. V gave up 6 bases and J gave up 5 bases; unmatched junction bases: 12. CDR3 nucleotides: TGCAGCGTGAGGGGAGCGGGGGATCGGGACAATGAGCAGTTCTTC. This gives the protein CSVRGAGDRDNEQFF.

As concerns this clonotype: One end of the junction is discordant with germline, which a read error may explain. V gene TRBV5-1 combines with J gene TRBJ2-2; tentatively, D is TRBD1 (5 bases). This CDR3 is built from 14 residues. The germline V gene has CDR1 SGHRS and CDR2 YFSETQ. CDR3 sequence reads: CAGSLVVGPGELFF. The CDR3 nucleotides are TGCGCCGGCAGCTTGGTGGTGGGGCCCGGGGAGCTGTTTTTT.

The genes are TRBV7-2 and TRBJ2-3, with TRBD2 identical over 8 bases. V gave up 3 bases and J gave up 5 bases; unmatched junction bases: 7. This CDR3 comprises 15 residues. Germline CDR1 and CDR2: SGHTA and FQGNSA. The CDR3 reads CASSFRAGGGDTQYF. The CDR3 nucleotides read TGTGCCAGCAGCTTCCGGGCGGGGGGCGGAGATACGCAGTATTTT.

V usage is TRBV5-6 and J usage is TRBJ2-4, with 8 bases lining up with TRBD2. Looked up from germline, CDR1 is SGHDT and CDR2 is YYEEEE. The ends lost 2 bases at V and 7 bases at J; junction bases unmatched: 2. The CDR3 sequence is 13 residues long. CDR3 residues: CASSFPSGNIQYF. CDR3 nucleotides: TGTGCCAGCAGCTTTCCTAGCGGGAACATTCAGTACTTC.